The T cell receptor beta chain under discussion was sequenced for a study of T cell changes during pregnancy in multiple sclerosis. Libraries were prepared by immunoSEQ multiplex PCR; TCRdb keeps only in-frame clonotypes and omits some of them. The repertoire includes 70,000 to 100,000 clones, approximately 92% of them detected once, and roughly 0.94% sits in the top ten. Germline CDR1 GTSNPN, CDR2 SVGIG (reference sequence). The CDR3 sequence is 16 residues long. Trimming removed 8 bases at V and 7 bases at J, with 24 bases between. This sequence was found in a female donor with multiple sclerosis, enrolled in a pregnancy study. The specimen comprised peripheral blood, sampled in the first trimester of pregnancy. The chain is built from TRBV30 and TRBJ1-6, with a possible D match to TRBD1 (6 bases). The CDR3 is CALTFRSQGKNSPLHF. DNA for the CDR3: TGTGCCCTCACCTTCCGGTCACAGGGAAAAAATTCACCCCTCCACTTT.